Shown below are 6 T cell receptor beta chains from a single sample sequenced in a study of blood T cell repertoires in COVID-19. Assay: immunoSEQ multiplex PCR; the TCRdb copy retains only in-frame clones and omits some. The sample carries approximately 150,000 clones, roughly 84% recorded once. Sequenced material: peripheral blood. The receptors shown here come from a woman aged 60-75 years with acute or convalescent COVID-19.

This rearrangement joins TRBV9 to TRBJ1-2; possible D gene TRBD1, 5 bases. Looked up from germline, CDR1 is SGDLS and CDR2 is YYNGEE. Trimming removed 1 base at V and 2 bases at J, with 9 bases between. The CDR3 consists of 14 residues. The CDR3 protein is CASSVSTENYGYTF. Written as DNA, the CDR3 is TGTGCCAGCAGCGTATCGACAGAAAACTATGGCTACACCTTC.

V gene TRBV5-4 combines with J gene TRBJ2-1; possibly TRBD2 for D (7 bases). In germline, CDR1 is SGHNT, CDR2 YYREEE (reference sequence). The V end was cut by 0 bases, the J end by 4 bases, with 14 bases between. The CDR3 sequence is 16 residues long. For the CDR3, the DNA is TGTGCCAGCAGCTTGGGAGCGGGGACATCTTACAATGAGCAGTTCTTC. Residues: CASSLGAGTSYNEQFF.

The chain uses TRBV4-1 and TRBJ1-3; the D is unclear. Germline lookup yields CDR1 MGHRA and CDR2 YSYEKL. CDR3 length equals 15 residues. The germline V and J ends were trimmed by 2 bases and 8 bases, with 16 bases remaining between them. The CDR3 spells CASSQLTRGLDTIYF. The DNA for the CDR3 is TGCGCCAGCAGCCAATTGACACGAGGACTTGACACCATATATTTT.

The CDR3 loop is CASRRARGTIYF. The CDR3 DNA reads as TGTGCCAGCAGGAGGGCCAGGGGTACCATATATTTT. This chain links TRBV25-1 with TRBJ1-3; maybe TRBD1 (6 bases). The germline gives CDR1 MGHDK, CDR2 SYGVNS. CDR3 size: 12 residues. V lost 6 bases and J 10 bases, leaving 13 bases between the germline ends.

The chain uses TRBV28 and TRBJ2-7, with D possibly matching TRBD2 (5 bases). Trimming took 3 bases from V and 5 from J, leaving 14 bases between them. Germline loops: CDR1 MDHEN, CDR2 SYDVKM. CDR3 length equals 14 residues. Here the CDR3 DNA reads TGTGCCAGCAGTTTGTTCAGGACTTTCAACGAGCAGTACTTC. The encoded protein is CASSLFRTFNEQYF.

This chain joins TRBV29-1 and TRBJ2-2; no definite D call. Germline CDR1 reads SQVTM; CDR2 reads ANQGSEA. The CDR3 loop spans 14 amino acids. The V end was cut by 4 bases, the J end by 0 bases, with 9 bases between. The CDR3 DNA sequence: TGCAGCGTTGGATCAGGCTCGAACACCGGGGAGCTGTTTTTT. It specifies CSVGSGSNTGELFF.